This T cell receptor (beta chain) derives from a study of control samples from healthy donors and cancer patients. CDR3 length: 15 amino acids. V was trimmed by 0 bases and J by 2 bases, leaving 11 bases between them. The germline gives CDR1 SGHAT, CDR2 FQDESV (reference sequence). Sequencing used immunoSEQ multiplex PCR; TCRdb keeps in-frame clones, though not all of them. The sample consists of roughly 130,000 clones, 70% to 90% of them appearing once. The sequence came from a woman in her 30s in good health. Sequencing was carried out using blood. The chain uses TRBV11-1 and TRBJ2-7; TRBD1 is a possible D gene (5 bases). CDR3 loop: CASSLARRAPYEQYF. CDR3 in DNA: TGTGCCAGCAGCTTAGCGCGCAGGGCCCCCTACGAGCAGTACTTC.